These 17 T cell receptor beta chains were all obtained from the same sample, sequenced in a study of blood T cell repertoires in COVID-19. Only in-frame clones appear in the TCRdb table, and some are missing; sequencing was by immunoSEQ multiplex PCR. Among 48,000 or so clones, 65% to 90% were seen once, and the ten largest hold about 2.8%. Sequences were obtained from peripheral blood. The receptors derive from a woman older than 75 with COVID-19, enrolled during active disease.

The rearrangement links TRBV6-5 to TRBJ2-2; weak D call: TRBD2 (6 bases). Germline CDR1 MNHEY, CDR2 SVGAGI. The CDR3 spans 15 residues. V lost 0 bases to trimming and J lost 5 bases, with 10 bases between them. CDR3 loop: CASSYSPSGTGELFF. DNA for the CDR3: TGTGCCAGCAGTTACTCGCCGAGCGGGACCGGGGAGCTGTTTTTT.

The chain is built from TRBV18 and TRBJ1-1; unclear D gene. The CDR3 spans 12 residues. Trimming stripped 3 bases from V and 4 bases from J, with 6 bases between. Germline CDR1 KGHSH, CDR2 LQKENI. CDR3 region: CASSPASTEAFF. The CDR3 DNA sequence: TGTGCCAGCTCACCCGCCAGCACTGAAGCTTTCTTT. The whole variable domain, filled in from reference TRBV18 and TRBJ1-1, reads NAGVMQNPRHLVRRRGQEARLRCSPMKGHSHVYWYRQLPEEGLKFMVYLQKENIIDESGMPKERFSAEFPKEGPSILRIQQVVRGDSAAYFCASSPASTEAFFGQGTRLTVV.

This clone was picked up one time. The J gene is TRBJ1-6, the V gene TRBV11-2; 7 nucleotides match TRBD1. The germline CDR1 and CDR2 sequences are SGHAT and FQNNGV. The J segment lost 10 bases and the V segment lost 1 base, leaving 4 bases of the junction unmatched. The CDR3 runs to 14 residues. The CDR3 DNA follows: TGTGCCAGCAGCTTAGTACAGGGGAGATCACCCCTCCACTTT. Translating it yields CASSLVQGRSPLHF.

V and J are TRBV18 and TRBJ2-4; TRBD2 matches at 9 bases. Germline V lookup: CDR1 KGHSH, CDR2 LQKENI. After removal of 0 bases from V and 2 bases from J, the junction contained 2 bases not matched to a gene. This CDR3 is built from 16 residues. CDR3 sequence: CASSPPAGGTKNIQYF. The CDR3 region has the DNA TGTGCCAGCTCACCACCGGCGGGAGGGACCAAAAACATTCAGTACTTC.

The chain's CDR3 is CASSLYRDVGNQPQHF. In nucleotides, the CDR3 is TGTGCCAGCAGCTTATACAGGGACGTCGGCAATCAGCCCCAGCATTTT. The V gene is TRBV7-8, the J gene TRBJ1-5; tentative D call: TRBD1 (6 bases). The CDR3 totals 16 residues. V gave up 2 bases and J gave up 2 bases, with 13 bases separating them. Germline V gene sequence: CDR1 SGHVS, CDR2 FQNEAQ.

V and J are TRBV7-8 and TRBJ1-1; D ambiguous. V gave up 7 bases and J gave up 1 base, with 10 bases separating them. The CDR3 consists of 13 residues. In germline, CDR1 is SGHVS, CDR2 FQNEAQ. CDR3 bases: TGTGCCAGCATCCCCGCTAGGAACACTGAAGCTTTCTTT. Residues: CASIPARNTEAFF.

This clone was seen a single time. V gene TRBV6-5 combines with J gene TRBJ2-1, with 7 bases lining up with TRBD1. This CDR3 has 14 residues. V shed 6 bases and J 3 bases; nucleotides not matched to a gene: 5. Germline V gene data show CDR1 as MNHEY and CDR2 as SVGAGI. CDR3 sequence reads: CASRDRQGYNEQFF. The CDR3 DNA sequence: TGTGCCAGCAGAGACCGACAGGGCTACAATGAGCAGTTCTTC.

This rearrangement joins TRBV18 to TRBJ1-1; D may be TRBD1 (5 bases). Trimming stripped 6 bases from V and 0 bases from J, with 11 bases between. CDR3 size: 14 residues. Per germline, CDR1 KGHSH and CDR2 LQKENI. The DNA for the CDR3 is TGTGCCAGCTCCCGGGGGAGGCTGAACACTGAAGCTTTCTTT. Translated: CASSRGRLNTEAFF.

The gene calls are TRBV19 and TRBJ1-5; D is ambiguous. This CDR3 region has 15 residues. Germline V gene data show CDR1 as LNHDA and CDR2 as SQIVND (reference sequence). Trimming pared 2 bases from V and 4 bases from J, leaving 12 bases between. CDR3 DNA sequence: TGTGCCAGTAGTATAATTTCAGGAGGTAATCAGCCCCAGCATTTT. Residues: CASSIISGGNQPQHF.

The chain has TRBV7-3 and TRBJ1-1, with D uncertain. Germline values: CDR1 SGHTA, CDR2 FQGTGA. The CDR3 has 14 amino acids. Trimming took 1 base from V and 3 from J, leaving 9 bases between them. As DNA, the CDR3 is TGTGCCAGCAGCTTAATTCCGGAGGACACTGAAGCTTTCTTT. This codes for CASSLIPEDTEAFF.

The chain uses TRBV7-8 and TRBJ1-2; maybe TRBD1 (6 bases). V was cut by 2 bases and J by 8 bases, with 15 bases left in between. The CDR3 has 14 residues. The germline V gene encodes CDR1 SGHVS and CDR2 FQNEAQ. In DNA, the CDR3 is TGTGCCAGCAGCTTATCTCGACATACAGGGGGCTACACCTTC. Translated: CASSLSRHTGGYTF.

The chain carries TRBV19 and TRBJ1-5; D may be TRBD1 (6 bases). V dropped 2 bases and J dropped 6 bases, with 23 bases sitting between them. This CDR3 has 18 residues. CDR1 is LNHDA and CDR2 is SQIVND in the germline V gene (reference sequence). In DNA, the CDR3 is TGTGCCAGTAGTATACTGGGCCAGGGAGGGGGGAGGTCTCAGCCCCAGCATTTT. It encodes CASSILGQGGGRSQPQHF.

V is TRBV5-1 and J is TRBJ2-5; D might be TRBD1 (6 bases). CDR1 is SGHRS and CDR2 is YFSETQ in the germline V gene. There are 16 residues in the CDR3. V lost 5 bases and J 7 bases, leaving 24 bases between the germline ends. CDR3 residues: CASSGRPGRQTGTQYF. For the CDR3, the DNA is TGCGCCAGCAGTGGCCGTCCGGGCCGGCAGACAGGGACCCAGTACTTC.

J is TRBJ1-1 and V is TRBV5-8; perhaps TRBD1 as D (5 bases). V was cut by 1 base and J by 1 base, with 5 bases left in between. Germline lookup yields CDR1 SGHTS and CDR2 YDEGEE. This CDR3 comprises 13 residues. CDR3 in DNA: TGTGCCAGCAGCTTGAGGGGGAACACTGAAGCTTTCTTT. Protein product: CASSLRGNTEAFF.

This sequence joins TRBV3-1 (or the pseudogene TRBV3-2) and TRBJ2-7; D might be TRBD2 (5 bases). Germline V gene lookup returns CDR1 LGHDT and CDR2 YNNKEL (reference sequence). The CDR3 totals 15 residues. V lost 1 base and J 2 bases, leaving 12 bases between the germline ends. CDR3 amino acids: CASSQAGSPTYEQYF. The CDR3 coding sequence is TGTGCCAGCAGCCAAGCGGGAAGCCCAACCTACGAGCAGTACTTC.

The chain couples TRBV4-2 to TRBJ2-3, with D possibly being TRBD2 (7 bases). CDR3 length: 18 amino acids. Trimming took off 1 base at V and 2 bases at J, with 19 bases between the two ends. The germline gives CDR1 LGHNA, CDR2 YNFKEQ. The CDR3 sequence: CASSQGSPRGATTDTQYF. DNA for the CDR3: TGTGCCAGCAGCCAAGGGAGCCCACGGGGGGCCACCACAGATACGCAGTATTTT.

CDR3 sequence (DNA): TGTGCCAGCAAAACAGGGGTGATGGAGAACACTGAAGCTTTCTTT. It translates to CASKTGVMENTEAFF. V usage is TRBV6-4 and J usage is TRBJ1-1; 7 nucleotides line up with TRBD1. Trimming cost V 7 bases and J 1 base; bases outside gene matches: 9. Germline V gives CDR1 MRHNA, CDR2 SNTAGT. The CDR3 is 15 residues long.